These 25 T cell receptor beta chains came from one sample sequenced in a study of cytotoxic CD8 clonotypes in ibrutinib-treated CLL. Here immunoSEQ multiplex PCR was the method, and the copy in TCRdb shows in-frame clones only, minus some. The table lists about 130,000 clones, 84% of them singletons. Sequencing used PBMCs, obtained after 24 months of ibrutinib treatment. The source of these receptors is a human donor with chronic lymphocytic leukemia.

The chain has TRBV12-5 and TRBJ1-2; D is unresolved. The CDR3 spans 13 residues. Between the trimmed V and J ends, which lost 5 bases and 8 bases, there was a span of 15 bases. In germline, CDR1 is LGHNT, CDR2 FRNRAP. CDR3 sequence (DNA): TGTGCTAGTGGTCCGGAGGTCTCTAGGGGCTACACCTTC. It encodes CASGPEVSRGYTF.

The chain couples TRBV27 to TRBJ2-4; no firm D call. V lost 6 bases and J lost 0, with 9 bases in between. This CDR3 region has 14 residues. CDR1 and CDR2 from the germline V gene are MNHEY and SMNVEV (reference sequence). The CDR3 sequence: CASSLDLAKNIQYF. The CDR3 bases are TGTGCCAGCAGCTTGGATTTAGCCAAAAACATTCAGTACTTC.

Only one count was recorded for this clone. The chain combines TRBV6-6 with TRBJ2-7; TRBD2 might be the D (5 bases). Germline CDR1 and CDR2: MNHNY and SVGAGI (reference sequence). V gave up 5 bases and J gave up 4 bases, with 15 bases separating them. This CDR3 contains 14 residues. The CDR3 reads CASSLSAVGYEQYF. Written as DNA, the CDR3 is TGTGCCAGCAGTCTGTCAGCGGTAGGATACGAGCAGTACTTC.

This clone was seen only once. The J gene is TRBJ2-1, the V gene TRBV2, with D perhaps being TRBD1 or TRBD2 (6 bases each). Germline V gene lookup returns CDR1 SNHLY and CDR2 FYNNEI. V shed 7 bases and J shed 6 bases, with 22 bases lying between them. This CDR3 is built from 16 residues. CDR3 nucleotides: TGTGCCAGCACTCGAGAGGCTCAAGGAGGGGGCAATGAGCAGTTCTTC. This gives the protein CASTREAQGGGNEQFF. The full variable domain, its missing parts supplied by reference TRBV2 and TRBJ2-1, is EPEVTQTPSHQVTQMGQEVILRCVPISNHLYFYWYRQILGQKVEFLVSFYNNEISEKSEIFDDQFSVERPDGSNFTLKIRSTKLEDSAMYFCASTREAQGGGNEQFFGPGTRLTVL.

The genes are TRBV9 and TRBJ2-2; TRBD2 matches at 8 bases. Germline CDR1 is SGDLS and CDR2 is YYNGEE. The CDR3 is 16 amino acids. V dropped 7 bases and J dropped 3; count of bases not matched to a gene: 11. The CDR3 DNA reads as TGTGCCAGCGAAAGGAACGGGCGGGGGGACACCGGGGAGCTGTTTTTT. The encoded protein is CASERNGRGDTGELFF.

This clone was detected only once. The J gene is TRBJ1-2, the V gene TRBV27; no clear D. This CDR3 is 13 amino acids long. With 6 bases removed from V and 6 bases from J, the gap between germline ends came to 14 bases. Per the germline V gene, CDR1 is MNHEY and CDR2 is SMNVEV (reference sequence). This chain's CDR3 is CASSQLGFNGYTF. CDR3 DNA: TGTGCCAGCAGCCAACTGGGATTCAATGGCTACACCTTC.

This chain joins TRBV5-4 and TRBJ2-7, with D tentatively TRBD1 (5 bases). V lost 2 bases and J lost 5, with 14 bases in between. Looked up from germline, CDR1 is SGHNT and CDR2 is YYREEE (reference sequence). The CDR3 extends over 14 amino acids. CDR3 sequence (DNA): TGTGCCAGCAGCTTCTCGCAGGGTGTCCACGAGCAGTACTTC. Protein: CASSFSQGVHEQYF.

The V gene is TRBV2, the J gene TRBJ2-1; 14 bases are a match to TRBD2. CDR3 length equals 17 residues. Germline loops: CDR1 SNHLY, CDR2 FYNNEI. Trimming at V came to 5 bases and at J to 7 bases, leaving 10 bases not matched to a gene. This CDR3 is CASSPTSGGALGNEQFF. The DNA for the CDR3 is TGTGCCAGCAGTCCGACTAGCGGGGGGGCCTTGGGTAATGAGCAGTTCTTC.

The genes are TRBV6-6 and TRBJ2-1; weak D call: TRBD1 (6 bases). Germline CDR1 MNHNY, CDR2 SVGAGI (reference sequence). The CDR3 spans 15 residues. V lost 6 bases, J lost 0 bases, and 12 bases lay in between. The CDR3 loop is CASSLLDSSYNEQFF. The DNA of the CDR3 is TGTGCCAGCAGCCTACTGGACAGCTCCTACAATGAGCAGTTCTTC.

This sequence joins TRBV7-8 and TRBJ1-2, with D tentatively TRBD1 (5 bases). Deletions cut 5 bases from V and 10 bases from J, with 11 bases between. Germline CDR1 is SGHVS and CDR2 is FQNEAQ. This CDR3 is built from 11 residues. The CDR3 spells CASSPRVDYTF. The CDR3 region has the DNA TGTGCCAGCAGCCCCAGGGTTGACTACACCTTC.

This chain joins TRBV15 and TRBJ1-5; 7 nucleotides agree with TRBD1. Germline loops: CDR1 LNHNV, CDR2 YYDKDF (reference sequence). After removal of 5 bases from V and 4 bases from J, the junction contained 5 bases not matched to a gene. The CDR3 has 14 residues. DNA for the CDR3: TGTGCCACCAGCGCCCGGGACAGTAATCAGCCCCAGCATTTT. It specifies CATSARDSNQPQHF.

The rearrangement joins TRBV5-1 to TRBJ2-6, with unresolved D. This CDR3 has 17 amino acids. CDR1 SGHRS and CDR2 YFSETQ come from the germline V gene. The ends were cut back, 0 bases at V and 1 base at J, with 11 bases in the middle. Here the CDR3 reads CASSLVGPSSGANVLTF. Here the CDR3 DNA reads TGCGCCAGCAGCTTGGTAGGACCGTCATCTGGGGCCAACGTCCTGACTTTC.

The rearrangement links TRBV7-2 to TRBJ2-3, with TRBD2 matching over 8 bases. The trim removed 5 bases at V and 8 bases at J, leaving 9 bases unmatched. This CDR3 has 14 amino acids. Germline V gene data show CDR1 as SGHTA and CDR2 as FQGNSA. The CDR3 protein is CASSGSGLDSTQYF. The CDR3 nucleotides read TGTGCCAGCAGCGGATCGGGACTAGATAGTACGCAGTATTTT.

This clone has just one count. The CDR3: CASSIQEGEQYF. As DNA, the CDR3 is TGTGCCAGTAGTATCCAGGAAGGAGAGCAGTACTTC. J is TRBJ2-7 and V is TRBV19, with no clear D. V was shortened by 3 bases and J by 7 bases, with 10 bases between the two germline ends. This CDR3 comprises 12 residues. Germline lookup yields CDR1 LNHDA and CDR2 SQIVND (reference sequence).

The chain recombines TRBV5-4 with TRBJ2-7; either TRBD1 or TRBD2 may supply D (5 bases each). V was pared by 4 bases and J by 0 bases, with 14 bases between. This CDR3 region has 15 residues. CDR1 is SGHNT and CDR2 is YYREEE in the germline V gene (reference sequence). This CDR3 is CASSLTGATSYEQYF. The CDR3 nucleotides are TGTGCCAGCAGCCTCACCGGGGCAACCTCCTACGAGCAGTACTTC.

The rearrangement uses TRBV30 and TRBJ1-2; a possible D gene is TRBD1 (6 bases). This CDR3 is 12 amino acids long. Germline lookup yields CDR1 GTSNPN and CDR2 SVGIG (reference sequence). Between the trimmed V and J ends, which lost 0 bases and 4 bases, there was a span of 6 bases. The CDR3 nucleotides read TGTGCCTGGAGTGTACAGGGCTATGGCTACACCTTC. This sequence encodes CAWSVQGYGYTF.

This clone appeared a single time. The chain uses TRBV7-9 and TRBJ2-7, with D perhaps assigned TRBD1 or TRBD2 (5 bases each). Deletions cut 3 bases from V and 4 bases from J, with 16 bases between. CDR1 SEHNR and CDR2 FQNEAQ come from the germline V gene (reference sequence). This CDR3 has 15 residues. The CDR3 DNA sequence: TGTGCCAGCAGCTTGATACCGGGACCGCCATACGAGCAGTACTTC. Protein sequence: CASSLIPGPPYEQYF.

CDR3 in amino acids: CAWATGHDSNQPQHF. The CDR3 DNA reads as TGTGCCTGGGCGACGGGGCATGATAGCAATCAGCCCCAGCATTTT. The chain links TRBV30 to TRBJ1-5; a possible D gene is TRBD1 (5 bases). The V end lost 5 bases, the J end lost 0 bases, and 14 bases lay between the germline ends. This CDR3 spans 15 amino acids. The germline CDR1 and CDR2 sequences are GTSNPN and SVGIG (reference sequence).

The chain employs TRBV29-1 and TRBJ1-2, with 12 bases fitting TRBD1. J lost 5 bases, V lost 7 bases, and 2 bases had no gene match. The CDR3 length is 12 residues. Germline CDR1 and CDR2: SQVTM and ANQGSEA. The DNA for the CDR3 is TGCAGCGGGGGACAGGGGGCGTATGGCTACACCTTC. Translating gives CSGGQGAYGYTF.

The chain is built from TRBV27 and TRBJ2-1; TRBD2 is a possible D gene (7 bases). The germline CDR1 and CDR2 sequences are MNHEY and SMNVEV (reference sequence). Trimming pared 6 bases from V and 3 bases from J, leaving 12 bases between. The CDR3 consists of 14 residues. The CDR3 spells CASRGLQGYNEQFF. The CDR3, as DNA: TGTGCCAGCAGGGGACTACAGGGCTACAATGAGCAGTTCTTC.

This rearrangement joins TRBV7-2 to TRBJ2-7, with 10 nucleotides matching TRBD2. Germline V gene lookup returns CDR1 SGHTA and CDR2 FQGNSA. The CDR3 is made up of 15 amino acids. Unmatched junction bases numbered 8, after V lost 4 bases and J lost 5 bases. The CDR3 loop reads CASSYLRTSGNEQYF. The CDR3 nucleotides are TGTGCCAGCAGCTACCTGAGGACTAGCGGAAACGAGCAGTACTTC.

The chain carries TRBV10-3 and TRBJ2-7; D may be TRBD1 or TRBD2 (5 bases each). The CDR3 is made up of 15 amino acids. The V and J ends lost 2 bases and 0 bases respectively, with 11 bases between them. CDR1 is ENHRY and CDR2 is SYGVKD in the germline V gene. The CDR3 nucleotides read TGTGCCATCAGTGAGATAGCAGGGAGCTCCTACGAGCAGTACTTC. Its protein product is CAISEIAGSSYEQYF.

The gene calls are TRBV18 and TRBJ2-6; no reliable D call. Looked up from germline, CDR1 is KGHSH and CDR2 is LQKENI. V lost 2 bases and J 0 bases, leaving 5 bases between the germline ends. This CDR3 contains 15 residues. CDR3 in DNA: TGTGCCAGCTCACCAGGGATCTCTGGGGCCAACGTCCTGACTTTC. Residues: CASSPGISGANVLTF.

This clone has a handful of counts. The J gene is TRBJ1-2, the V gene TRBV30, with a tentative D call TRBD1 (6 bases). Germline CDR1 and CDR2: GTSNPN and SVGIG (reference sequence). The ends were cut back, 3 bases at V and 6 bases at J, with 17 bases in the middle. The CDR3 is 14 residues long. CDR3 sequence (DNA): TGTGCCTGGAGCTTTGGACAGAGGGTGGATGGCTACACCTTC. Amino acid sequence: CAWSFGQRVDGYTF.

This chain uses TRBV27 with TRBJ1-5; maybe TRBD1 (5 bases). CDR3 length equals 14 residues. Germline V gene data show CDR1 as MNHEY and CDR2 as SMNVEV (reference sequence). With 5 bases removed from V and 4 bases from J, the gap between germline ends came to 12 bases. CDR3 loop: CASSPNKGNQPQHF. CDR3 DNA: TGTGCCAGCAGTCCGAATAAGGGGAATCAGCCCCAGCATTTT.